The entry below gives a single T cell receptor beta chain sequence along with its context. Amplification used 60 Vbeta primers and 13 Jbeta primers. TCRdb's table, derived via immunoSEQ multiplex PCR, lists solely in-frame clones and lacks some. The repertoire holds 100,000 or so clones, with 76% as singletons. This CDR3 region has 15 residues. Germline-derived CDR1 and CDR2 are SNHLY and FYNNEI. The V gene lost 8 bases and the J gene lost 5 bases, with 19 bases spanning the gap. These data originate in a study of cytomegalovirus exposure and HLA in healthy donors. This TCR was recovered from a middle-aged man in good health and CMV-seronegative. Input material: PBMCs. The chain joins TRBV2 to TRBJ1-5, with D maybe TRBD1 (5 bases). The CDR3 loop is CASRPRLDTHQPQHF. The CDR3 coding sequence is TGTGCCAGCCGCCCCCGTCTGGACACACATCAGCCCCAGCATTTT. Drawing the rest from reference TRBV2 and TRBJ1-5, the complete variable domain is EPEVTQTPSHQVTQMGQEVILRCVPISNHLYFYWYRQILGQKVEFLVSFYNNEISEKSEIFDDQFSVERPDGSNFTLKIRSTKLEDSAMYFCASRPRLDTHQPQHFGDGTRLSIL.